One sample yielded the 9 T cell receptor beta chains listed below, sequenced in a study of control samples from healthy donors and cancer patients. The table came from immunoSEQ multiplex PCR; TCRdb's copy has only in-frame clones and leaves some out. The table records roughly 63,000 clones, nearly 90% of them present only once. What was sequenced was PBMCs. These receptors were taken from a man aged 60 to 69 with colorectal cancer.

The V call is TRBV18, the J call TRBJ1-2, with 8 bases identical to TRBD1. The germline V gene has CDR1 KGHSH and CDR2 LQKENI. V shed 5 bases and J 4 bases; nucleotides not matched to a gene: 6. There are 14 residues in the CDR3. The CDR3: CASSTTGALYGYTF. DNA of the CDR3: TGTGCCAGCTCAACGACAGGGGCCCTCTATGGCTACACCTTC.

This clone was seen a few times. V gene TRBV6-5 combines with J gene TRBJ2-7, with D tentatively TRBD1 or TRBD2 (6 bases each). The ends were cut back, 2 bases at V and 1 base at J, with 15 bases in the middle. The CDR3 is made up of 16 amino acids. The germline CDR1 and CDR2 sequences are MNHEY and SVGAGI. The CDR3 sequence: CASSYRWGALSYEQYF. As DNA, the CDR3 is TGTGCCAGCAGTTACCGATGGGGGGCCCTGTCCTACGAGCAGTACTTC.

The genes are TRBV9 and TRBJ2-3, with TRBD2 identical over 14 bases. The germline CDR1 and CDR2 sequences are SGDLS and YYNGEE. Trimming removed 4 bases from V and 1 base from J; junction bases left unmatched: 8. This CDR3 has 18 amino acids. The CDR3 DNA reads as TGTGCCAGCAGCCCAGGACTAGCGGGGGGCGGGGGCACAGATACGCAGTATTTT. Its protein is CASSPGLAGGGGTDTQYF.

The V call is TRBV5-1, the J call TRBJ1-2; a weak D match, TRBD1 (5 bases). The CDR3 is 15 amino acids. Trimming took off 2 bases at V and 4 bases at J, with 15 bases between the two ends. From germline, CDR1 is SGHRS and CDR2 YFSETQ. CDR3: CASSLSGTQGYGYTF. The CDR3 nucleotides are TGCGCCAGCAGCTTATCAGGAACCCAGGGCTATGGCTACACCTTC.

The chain has TRBV27 and TRBJ2-7, with TRBD2 matching over 10 bases. The CDR3 has 18 amino acids. The junction had 15 bases not matched to a gene; V was cut back by 5 bases and J by 2 bases. Germline V lookup: CDR1 MNHEY, CDR2 SMNVEV (reference sequence). The CDR3 is CASSLRGLALPNTYEQYF. CDR3 nucleotides: TGTGCCAGCAGTCTAAGGGGACTAGCGCTTCCCAATACCTACGAGCAGTACTTC.

V is TRBV19 and J is TRBJ2-7, with a weak D call TRBD1 (6 bases). From germline, CDR1 is LNHDA and CDR2 SQIVND (reference sequence). Trimming pared 7 bases from V and 2 bases from J, leaving 15 bases between. The CDR3 has 14 residues. CDR3 residues: CASTIGPGAYEQYF. The CDR3 DNA reads as TGTGCCAGTACAATAGGCCCAGGGGCCTACGAGCAGTACTTC.

The rearrangement joins TRBV3-1 (or the pseudogene TRBV3-2) to TRBJ2-3, with D possibly called TRBD1 or TRBD2 (5 bases each). Germline loops: CDR1 LGHDT, CDR2 YNNKEL (reference sequence). The CDR3 totals 14 residues. Trimming removed 6 bases at V and 2 bases at J, with 12 bases between. The DNA of the CDR3 is TGTGCCAGCAGTGGGGACGGTTACACAGATACGCAGTATTTT. It translates to CASSGDGYTDTQYF.

V usage is TRBV18 and J usage is TRBJ1-4, with 7 bases matching TRBD1. Per germline, CDR1 KGHSH and CDR2 LQKENI. Trimming at V came to 1 base and at J to 0 bases, leaving 5 bases not matched to a gene. This CDR3 has 17 residues. The CDR3 protein is CASSPQTGLATNEKLFF. CDR3 nucleotides: TGTGCCAGCTCACCACAGACAGGGTTGGCAACTAATGAAAAACTGTTTTTT.

This chain uses TRBV5-1 with TRBJ2-7, with TRBD2 matching over 8 bases. Germline CDR1 SGHRS, CDR2 YFSETQ. The V segment lost 5 bases and the J segment 4 bases; nucleotides outside the gene matches: 14. There are 16 residues in the CDR3. CDR3 amino acids: CASRTGLDAGEYEQYF. The CDR3 DNA reads as TGCGCCAGCAGAACGGGACTAGATGCCGGAGAGTACGAGCAGTACTTC. The whole variable domain, remainder taken from reference TRBV5-1 and TRBJ2-7, is KAGVTQTPRYLIKTRGQQVTLSCSPISGHRSVSWYQQTPGQGLQFLFEYFSETQRNKGNFPGRFSGRQFSNSRSEMNVSTLELGDSALYLCASRTGLDAGEYEQYFGPGTRLTVT.